This T cell receptor beta chain was observed in a study of early T cells in non-severe SARS-CoV-2 infection. Study information: Bulk RNA from unsorted whole blood was sequenced; chains were unpaired.

This clonotype was observed at least ten times. What it binds is unknown. Study-wide findings and caveats: Matches to VDJdb favored anti-spike CD8 responses and missed private and CD4 specificities.

Attached unique molecular identifiers marked individual cDNA molecules. TCRdb called the 5' RACE reads again in MiXCR, with one record for every CDR3 protein. The data show around 59,000 distinct CDR3 sequences, with about an eighth seen just once and 3% to 4.5% held by the top ten. CDR3 length: 14 amino acids. The V and J ends lost 2 bases and 4 bases respectively, with 12 bases between them. Germline V lookup: CDR1 SGHVS, CDR2 FNYEAQ. This receptor was obtained from an adult who was a healthcare worker with PCR-confirmed SARS-CoV-2 infection or an uninfected control (not recorded which). The chain couples TRBV7-6 to TRBJ2-7, with D hard to call. The sequenced sample was whole blood. Written as DNA, the CDR3 is TGTGCCAGCAGCTTAACGGGCCCCTCTTACGAGCAGTACTTC. Protein product: CASSLTGPSYEQYF.